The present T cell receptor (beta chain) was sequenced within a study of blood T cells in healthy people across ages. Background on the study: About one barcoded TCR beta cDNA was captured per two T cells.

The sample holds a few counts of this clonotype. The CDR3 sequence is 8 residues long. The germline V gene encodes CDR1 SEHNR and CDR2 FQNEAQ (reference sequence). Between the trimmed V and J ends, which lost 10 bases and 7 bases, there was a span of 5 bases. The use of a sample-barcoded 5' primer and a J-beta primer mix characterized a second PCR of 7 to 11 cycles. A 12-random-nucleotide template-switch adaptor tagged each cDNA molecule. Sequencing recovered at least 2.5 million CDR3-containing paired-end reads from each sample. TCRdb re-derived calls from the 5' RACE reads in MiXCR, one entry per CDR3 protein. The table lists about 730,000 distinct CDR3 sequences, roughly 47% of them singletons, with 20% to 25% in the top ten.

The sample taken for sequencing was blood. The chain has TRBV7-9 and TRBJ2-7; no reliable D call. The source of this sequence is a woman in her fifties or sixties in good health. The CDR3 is CATNEQYF. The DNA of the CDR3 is TGTGCCACCAATGAGCAGTACTTC.